The 23 T cell receptor beta chains listed next were all sequenced from one sample in a study of control samples from healthy donors and cancer patients. Assay: immunoSEQ multiplex PCR; the TCRdb copy retains only in-frame clones and omits some. In the table there are 100,000 to 150,000 clones, roughly 91% of which are singletons. The sample was blood. Receptor source: a man aged 40-49 years in good health.

The V call is TRBV6-4, the J call TRBJ1-3, with 8 bases aligning to TRBD1. Germline trimming cut 4 bases from V and 2 bases from J; bases unmatched to any gene: 7. The CDR3 spans 16 residues. Germline V gene sequence: CDR1 MRHNA, CDR2 SNTAGT. The CDR3 DNA reads TGTGCCAGCAGTGGCTTCCAGGGGGCTGCTGGAAACACCATATATTTT. The encoded protein is CASSGFQGAAGNTIYF.

The chain uses TRBV11-2 and TRBJ2-7; weak D call: TRBD1 (5 bases). The V end lost 5 bases, the J end lost 2 bases, and 19 bases lay between the germline ends. This CDR3 has 16 residues. CDR1 SGHAT and CDR2 FQNNGV come from the germline V gene. The CDR3: CASSRDLLSTAYEQYF. DNA for the CDR3: TGTGCCAGCAGCAGAGACCTACTCTCGACAGCCTACGAGCAGTACTTC.

The V and J genes are TRBV9 and TRBJ2-1; the match to TRBD2 covers 8 bases. The ends lost 4 bases at V and 0 bases at J; junction bases unmatched: 9. Germline CDR1 reads SGDLS; CDR2 reads YYNGEE. The CDR3 runs 17 residues. The DNA for the CDR3 is TGTGCCAGCAGCCCACAAGGGGCGGGGGGCTCCTACAATGAGCAGTTCTTC. Amino acid sequence: CASSPQGAGGSYNEQFF.

The V and J genes are TRBV13 and TRBJ1-1; the D gene is possibly TRBD1 (5 bases). Germline V gene sequence: CDR1 PRHDT, CDR2 FYEKMQ (reference sequence). The V end lost 4 bases, the J end lost 7 bases, and 16 bases lay between the germline ends. This CDR3 has 14 amino acids. This CDR3 reads CASSSLSGTVEAFF. CDR3 nucleotides: TGTGCCAGCAGCTCGTTATCCGGGACGGTTGAAGCTTTCTTT.

A single count supports this clone. J is TRBJ1-4 and V is TRBV7-2; D possibly corresponds to TRBD1 (6 bases). Germline V gene lookup returns CDR1 SGHTA and CDR2 FQGNSA. The V end was cut by 0 bases, the J end by 7 bases, with 12 bases between. The CDR3 contains 15 residues. This CDR3 reads CASSLAQGITEKLFF. The CDR3 region has the DNA TGTGCCAGCAGCTTAGCTCAGGGGATCACTGAAAAACTGTTTTTT.

The rearrangement links TRBV19 to TRBJ1-1; D is possibly TRBD1 (6 bases). The V and J ends lost 5 bases and 2 bases respectively, with 9 bases between them. The length of the CDR3 is 13 residues. CDR1 and CDR2 from the germline V gene are LNHDA and SQIVND (reference sequence). CDR3 nucleotide sequence: TGTGCCAGTAGTTGGGGGCTAAACACTGAAGCTTTCTTT. It translates to CASSWGLNTEAFF.

The chain is built from TRBV12-3 or TRBV12-4 and TRBJ1-1; D ambiguous. CDR3 size: 11 residues. Trimming took 3 bases from V and 10 from J, leaving 9 bases between them. The CDR3 bases are TGTGCCAGCAGTTTGATGTCAGTAGCTTTCTTT. The encoded protein is CASSLMSVAFF.

V gene TRBV14 combines with J gene TRBJ2-7; D remains ambiguous. The CDR3 consists of 11 residues. With 3 bases removed from V and 6 bases from J, the gap between germline ends came to 6 bases. Germline V gene sequence: CDR1 SGHDN, CDR2 FVKESK. CDR3 region: CASSHLGEQYF. The CDR3 nucleotides read TGTGCCAGCAGCCATTTGGGCGAGCAGTACTTC.

This sequence joins TRBV5-1 and TRBJ2-1; 8 bases are a match to TRBD2. The germline V gene encodes CDR1 SGHRS and CDR2 YFSETQ. J lost 9 bases, V lost 3 bases, and 14 bases had no gene match. The CDR3 is 16 amino acids. In nucleotides, the CDR3 is TGCGCCAGCAGCTCCTTTGCTAGCGGGTCAACGGGTGAGCAGTTCTTC. This sequence encodes CASSSFASGSTGEQFF.

The chain is built from TRBV5-6 and TRBJ1-2, with D hard to call. V was clipped by 4 bases and J by 8 bases, with 9 bases between them. The CDR3 runs to 11 residues. Germline V CDR1 and CDR2: SGHDT, YYEEEE. The CDR3 DNA reads TGTGCCAGCAGCCGTACTTGGGGCTACACCTTC. Protein product: CASSRTWGYTF.

The rearrangement links TRBV6-5 to TRBJ1-2; D gene uncertain. The CDR3 spans 15 residues. The V gene lost 4 bases and the J gene lost 0 bases, with 12 bases spanning the gap. The V gene's germline CDR1 is MNHEY and CDR2 SVGAGI. DNA for the CDR3: TGTGCCAGCAGTTCTAACCCGGGTGCTAACTATGGCTACACCTTC. Translating it yields CASSSNPGANYGYTF.

V usage is TRBV4-1 and J usage is TRBJ1-2; weak D call: TRBD1 (6 bases). The V and J ends lost 1 base and 4 bases respectively, with 16 bases between them. The germline gives CDR1 MGHRA, CDR2 YSYEKL. The CDR3 consists of 16 residues. The CDR3 DNA follows: TGCGCCAGCAGCCAAGTGGCCGCCAGGGGTTCCTATGGCTACACCTTC. Translation gives CASSQVAARGSYGYTF.

This chain joins TRBV6-2 or TRBV6-3 and TRBJ1-5; no firm D call. This CDR3 has 15 amino acids. V lost 0 bases, J lost 7 bases, and 13 bases lay in between. Germline V gene data show CDR1 as MNHEY and CDR2 as SVGEGT. The CDR3 DNA reads TGTGCCAGCAGTTACTCGTCGGTGCTAAGCCAGCCCCAGCATTTT. Encoded protein: CASSYSSVLSQPQHF.

This sequence joins TRBV24-1 and TRBJ1-6; D unclear. CDR3 size: 14 residues. Germline V gene sequence: CDR1 KGHDR, CDR2 SFDVKD. Trimming removed 4 bases from V and 7 bases from J, with 10 bases in between. The CDR3 loop is CATSDHGLNSPLHF. The CDR3 region has the DNA TGTGCCACCAGTGACCACGGACTGAATTCACCCCTCCACTTT.

V gene TRBV15 combines with J gene TRBJ2-3, with 9 bases lining up with TRBD2. CDR3 size: 16 residues. Unmatched junction bases numbered 10, after V lost 3 bases and J lost 6 bases. Germline CDR1 LNHNV, CDR2 YYDKDF (reference sequence). CDR3 protein: CATSREKAGGPDTQYF. CDR3 sequence (DNA): TGTGCCACCAGCAGGGAGAAGGCGGGGGGGCCCGATACGCAGTATTTT.

The V call is TRBV18, the J call TRBJ1-3, with D possibly matching TRBD1 (5 bases). The CDR3 loop spans 17 amino acids. Germline V gene data show CDR1 as KGHSH and CDR2 as LQKENI. V was cut by 3 bases and J by 0 bases, with 15 bases left in between. The CDR3: CASSPPGRTFSGNTIYF. The CDR3 DNA reads TGTGCCAGCTCACCTCCGGGGAGGACATTCTCTGGAAACACCATATATTTT.

The J gene is TRBJ1-2, the V gene TRBV7-2; a weak D match, TRBD1 (6 bases). CDR1 and CDR2 (germline): SGHTA, FQGNSA. Trimming removed 2 bases from V and 1 base from J, with 11 bases in between. This CDR3 contains 15 residues. The chain's CDR3 is CASSLLQGFNYGYTF. DNA of the CDR3: TGTGCCAGCAGCTTACTACAGGGTTTTAACTATGGCTACACCTTC.

The chain combines TRBV27 with TRBJ2-3; 7 nucleotides match TRBD1. Trimming cost V 0 bases and J 0 bases; bases outside gene matches: 3. This CDR3 has 16 residues. Per germline, CDR1 MNHEY and CDR2 SMNVEV (reference sequence). In DNA, the CDR3 is TGTGCCAGCAGTTTATCAGGGGGCGGTAGCACAGATACGCAGTATTTT. Its protein is CASSLSGGGSTDTQYF.

V is TRBV6-5 and J is TRBJ1-1; possible D gene TRBD1, 6 bases. CDR3 size: 16 residues. Deletions cut 4 bases from V and 5 bases from J, with 20 bases between. CDR1 MNHEY and CDR2 SVGAGI come from the germline V gene. Written as DNA, the CDR3 is TGTGCCAGCAGTTCCACAGGGTTTTCGGGAGGAACTGAAGCTTTCTTT. Translating it yields CASSSTGFSGGTEAFF.

The V and J genes are TRBV6-4 and TRBJ2-1, with 11 bases aligning to TRBD2. The germline gives CDR1 MRHNA, CDR2 SNTAGT. V trimming: 5 bases; J trimming: 7 bases; junction bases outside the gene matches: 7. The CDR3 is made up of 15 amino acids. CDR3 sequence: CASSSTSGGGNEQFF. The CDR3 DNA follows: TGTGCCAGCAGTTCAACTAGCGGGGGTGGGAATGAGCAGTTCTTC.

This clone was seen more than once but under ten times. The J gene is TRBJ2-5, the V gene TRBV6-2 or TRBV6-3, with a possible D match to TRBD2 (6 bases). The CDR3 runs 13 residues. CDR1 is MNHEY and CDR2 is SVGEGT in the germline V gene. V lost 3 bases and J 5 bases, leaving 10 bases between the germline ends. DNA of the CDR3: TGTGCCAGCAGTTATTGGGACTGGGAGACCCAGTACTTC. Protein sequence: CASSYWDWETQYF.

This rearrangement joins TRBV4-1 to TRBJ1-3; D remains ambiguous. V gave up 0 bases and J gave up 6 bases, with 9 bases separating them. The CDR3 runs 14 residues. Per the germline V gene, CDR1 is MGHRA and CDR2 is YSYEKL. The CDR3 region is CASSQDSALNTIYF. CDR3 nucleotide sequence: TGCGCCAGCAGCCAAGATTCGGCGTTAAACACCATATATTTT.

The CDR3 protein is CSVRSNFYEQYF. The CDR3 region has the DNA TGCAGCGTGAGGTCCAATTTCTACGAGCAGTACTTC. This chain uses TRBV29-1 with TRBJ2-7; D uncertain. Germline values: CDR1 SQVTM, CDR2 ANQGSEA. Deletions cut 6 bases from V and 3 bases from J, with 12 bases between. The CDR3 has 12 residues.